The sequence of this T cell receptor (beta chain) was determined in a study of T cells after yellow fever vaccination. Study-level results: Among primary-vaccination clones, most reappeared after the booster, at approximately 96% for CD4 and around 91% for CD8. Weaker overall, the secondary response nonetheless peaked faster (day 5 versus 15). In FACS-sorted repertoires, abundant clonotypes from the bulk population could appear as contaminants.

Germline V gene sequence: CDR1 SGHTA, CDR2 FQGTGA. The CDR3 has 17 amino acids. V gave up 5 bases and J gave up 5 bases; unmatched junction bases: 9. Generation of TCR cDNA used 5'RACE template switching (which added a universal primer site and UMIs). TCRdb analysed the 5' RACE reads with MiXCR anew, one entry per CDR3 protein. The sample lists around 530,000 distinct CDR3 sequences, around 17% occurring once. The table lists this clonotype with many counts. The antigen is not known. The source is a man aged 18 to 35 who received the YFV17D yellow fever vaccine. V usage is TRBV7-3 and J usage is TRBJ2-2; 12 bases are a match to TRBD1. The material sequenced was PBMCs, taken 5 days after the first yellow fever vaccination. CDR3 region: CASSLTGQGARTGELFF. CDR3 DNA sequence: TGTGCCAGCAGCCTTACGGGACAGGGGGCACGGACCGGGGAGCTGTTTTTT.